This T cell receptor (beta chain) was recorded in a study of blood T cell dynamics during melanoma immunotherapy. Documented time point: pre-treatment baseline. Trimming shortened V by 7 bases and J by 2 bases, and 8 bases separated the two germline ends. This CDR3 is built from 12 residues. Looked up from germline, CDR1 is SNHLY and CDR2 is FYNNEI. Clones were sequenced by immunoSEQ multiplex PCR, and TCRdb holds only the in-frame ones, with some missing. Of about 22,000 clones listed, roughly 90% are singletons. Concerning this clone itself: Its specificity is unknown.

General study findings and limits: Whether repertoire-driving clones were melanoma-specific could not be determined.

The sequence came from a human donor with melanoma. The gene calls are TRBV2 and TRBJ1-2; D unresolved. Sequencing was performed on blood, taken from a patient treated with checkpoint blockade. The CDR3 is CASNTNNYGYTF. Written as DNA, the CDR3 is TGTGCCAGCAACACCAACAACTATGGCTACACCTTC.